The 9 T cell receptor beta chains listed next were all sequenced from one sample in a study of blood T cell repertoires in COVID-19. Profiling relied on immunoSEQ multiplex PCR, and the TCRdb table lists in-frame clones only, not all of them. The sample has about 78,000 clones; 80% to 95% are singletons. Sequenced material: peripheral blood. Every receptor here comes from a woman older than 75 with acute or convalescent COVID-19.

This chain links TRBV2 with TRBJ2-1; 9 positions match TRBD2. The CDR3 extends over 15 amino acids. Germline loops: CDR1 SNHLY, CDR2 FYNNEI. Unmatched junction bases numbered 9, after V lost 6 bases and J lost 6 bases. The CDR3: CASRDQRGATNEQFF. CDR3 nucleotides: TGTGCCAGCAGGGATCAGCGGGGGGCGACCAATGAGCAGTTCTTC. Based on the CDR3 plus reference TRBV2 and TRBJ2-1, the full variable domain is EPEVTQTPSHQVTQMGQEVILRCVPISNHLYFYWYRQILGQKVEFLVSFYNNEISEKSEIFDDQFSVERPDGSNFTLKIRSTKLEDSAMYFCASRDQRGATNEQFFGPGTRLTVL.

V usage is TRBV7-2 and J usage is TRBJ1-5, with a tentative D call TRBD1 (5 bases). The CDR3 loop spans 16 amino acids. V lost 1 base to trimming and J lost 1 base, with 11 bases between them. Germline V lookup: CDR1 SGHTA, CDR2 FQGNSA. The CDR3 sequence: CASSLGGGMSNQPQHF. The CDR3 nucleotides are TGTGCCAGCAGCTTAGGGGGGGGTATGAGCAATCAGCCCCAGCATTTT.

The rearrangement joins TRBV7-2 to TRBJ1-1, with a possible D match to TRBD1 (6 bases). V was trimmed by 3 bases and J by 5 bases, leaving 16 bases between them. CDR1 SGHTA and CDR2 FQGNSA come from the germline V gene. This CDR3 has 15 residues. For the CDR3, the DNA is TGTGCCAGCAGCTTCGCCGGACGAACAGGGACTGAAGCTTTCTTT. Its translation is CASSFAGRTGTEAFF.

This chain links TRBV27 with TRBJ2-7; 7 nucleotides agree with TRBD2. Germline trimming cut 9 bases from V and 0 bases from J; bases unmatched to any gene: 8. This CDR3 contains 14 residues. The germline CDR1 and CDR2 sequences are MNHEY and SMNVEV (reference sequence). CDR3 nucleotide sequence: TGTGCCAGTAGGGTGGGGACTACCTCCTACGAGCAGTACTTC. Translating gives CASRVGTTSYEQYF.

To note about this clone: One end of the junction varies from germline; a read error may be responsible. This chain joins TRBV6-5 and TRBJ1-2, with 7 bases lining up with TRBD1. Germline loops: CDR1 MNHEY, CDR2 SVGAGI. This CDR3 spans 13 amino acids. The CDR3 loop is CASRQGQNYGYIF. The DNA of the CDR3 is TGTGCCAGCAGACAGGGACAGAACTATGGCTACATCTTC.

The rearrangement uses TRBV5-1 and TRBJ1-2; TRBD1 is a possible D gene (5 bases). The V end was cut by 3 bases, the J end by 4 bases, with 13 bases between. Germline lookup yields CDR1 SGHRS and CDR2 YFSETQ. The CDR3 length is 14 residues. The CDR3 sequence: CASSSSGAFYGYTF. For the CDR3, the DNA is TGCGCCAGCAGCTCCAGCGGGGCCTTCTATGGCTACACCTTC.

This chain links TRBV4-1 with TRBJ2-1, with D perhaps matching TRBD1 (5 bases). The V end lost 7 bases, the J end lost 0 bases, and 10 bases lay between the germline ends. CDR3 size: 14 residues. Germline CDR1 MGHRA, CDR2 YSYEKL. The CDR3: CASKVDSSYNEQFF. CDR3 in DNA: TGCGCCAGCAAAGTAGACAGCTCCTACAATGAGCAGTTCTTC.

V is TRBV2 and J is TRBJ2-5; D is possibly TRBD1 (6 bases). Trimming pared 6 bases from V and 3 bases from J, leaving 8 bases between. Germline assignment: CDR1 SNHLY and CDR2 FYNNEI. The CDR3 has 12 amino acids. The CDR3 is CASRQGKETQYF. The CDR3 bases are TGTGCCAGCAGACAGGGAAAAGAGACCCAGTACTTC.

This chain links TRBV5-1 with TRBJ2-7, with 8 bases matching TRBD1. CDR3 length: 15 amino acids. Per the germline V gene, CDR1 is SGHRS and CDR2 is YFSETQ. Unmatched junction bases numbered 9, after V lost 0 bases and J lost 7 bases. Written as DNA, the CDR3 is TGCGCCAGCAGCTTGGGCTTCCAGGGGGCGGGAGAGCAGTACTTC. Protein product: CASSLGFQGAGEQYF. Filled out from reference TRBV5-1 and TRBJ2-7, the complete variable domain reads KAGVTQTPRYLIKTRGQQVTLSCSPISGHRSVSWYQQTPGQGLQFLFEYFSETQRNKGNFPGRFSGRQFSNSRSEMNVSTLELGDSALYLCASSLGFQGAGEQYFGPGTRLTVT.